This T cell receptor beta chain emerged from a study of T cell changes during pregnancy in multiple sclerosis. The germline CDR1 and CDR2 sequences are GTSNPN and SVGIG (reference sequence). V shed 7 bases and J 1 base; nucleotides not matched to a gene: 5. The CDR3 has 13 amino acids. Clones were read by immunoSEQ multiplex PCR, and TCRdb kept only the in-frame ones, dropping some. The sample contains around 63,000 clones, roughly 92% of which appear only once. This sequence joins TRBV30 and TRBJ1-1; 8 bases align to TRBD1. The source of this sequence is a female donor in good health, enrolled as a control in a pregnancy study. The sequencing used CD8+ T cells from peripheral blood mononuclear cells, collected in the third trimester of pregnancy. The CDR3, as DNA: TGTGCCTCTGGAACAGGGGGGAACACTGAAGCTTTCTTT. Its protein is CASGTGGNTEAFF.